One sample yielded the 23 T cell receptor beta chains listed below, sequenced in a study of blood T cell repertoires in COVID-19. Clones were sequenced by immunoSEQ multiplex PCR, and TCRdb holds only the in-frame ones, with some missing. The data contain 150,000 to 200,000 clones, around 84% of them singletons. The specimen was peripheral blood. The source is a woman of 80 years or more with acute or convalescent COVID-19.

The rearrangement uses TRBV6-5 and TRBJ2-3; 9 positions agree with TRBD2. Germline CDR1 reads MNHEY; CDR2 reads SVGAGI. J was trimmed by 2 bases and V by 4 bases; bases with no gene match: 4. The CDR3 covers 15 residues. This chain's CDR3 is CASSSPSGVTDTQYF. In DNA form, the CDR3 reads TGTGCCAGCAGTTCCCCTAGCGGGGTCACAGATACGCAGTATTTT.

The chain joins TRBV25-1 to TRBJ2-5; D is uncertain. The CDR3 has 13 amino acids. The V gene lost 1 base and the J gene lost 3 bases, with 6 bases spanning the gap. CDR1 is MGHDK and CDR2 is SYGVNS in the germline V gene. CDR3 sequence reads: CASSEWAEETQYF. CDR3 DNA sequence: TGTGCCAGCAGTGAATGGGCAGAAGAGACCCAGTACTTC.

This clone was observed a handful of times. This sequence joins TRBV12-3 or TRBV12-4 and TRBJ1-4; unclear D gene. V was pared by 3 bases and J by 13 bases, with 12 bases between. The CDR3 length is 12 residues. The CDR3 sequence is CASSLEYGRLFF. The CDR3 nucleotides are TGTGCCAGCAGTTTGGAATATGGGCGACTGTTTTTT.

This chain connects TRBV14 to TRBJ1-2; 7 bases are a match to TRBD1. Germline V CDR1 and CDR2: SGHDN, FVKESK. The CDR3 is made up of 17 amino acids. V was clipped by 1 base and J by 2 bases; unmatched bases: 10. The chain's CDR3 is CASSQVGTGTANYGYTF. The CDR3 nucleotides are TGTGCCAGCAGCCAAGTGGGGACCGGGACAGCCAACTATGGCTACACCTTC.

The rearrangement joins TRBV6-1 to TRBJ2-5; D may be TRBD2 (5 bases). Germline V gene data show CDR1 as MNHNS and CDR2 as SASEGT. The CDR3 contains 13 residues. With 3 bases removed from V and 1 base from J, the gap between germline ends came to 6 bases. CDR3 in DNA: TGTGCCAGCAGTGATGGACTCCAAGAGACCCAGTACTTC. This sequence encodes CASSDGLQETQYF.

This clone was detected only once. V usage is TRBV5-1 and J usage is TRBJ2-4; maybe TRBD2 (6 bases). The CDR3 has 11 residues. CDR1 is SGHRS, CDR2 YFSETQ, per germline. The V and J ends lost 5 bases and 8 bases respectively, with 8 bases between them. CDR3 bases: TGCGCCAGCAGGGGGGAGGACATTCAGTACTTC. It is translated as CASRGEDIQYF.

The chain uses TRBV18 and TRBJ1-1; tentative D call: TRBD1 (5 bases). Per the germline V gene, CDR1 is KGHSH and CDR2 is LQKENI. CDR3 length: 15 residues. V was clipped by 2 bases and J by 11 bases, with 21 bases between them. The CDR3 DNA sequence: TGTGCCAGCTCACCATCGGTGGCAGGGAATTTTGGGGCTTTCTTT. It yields the protein CASSPSVAGNFGAFF.

The chain couples TRBV6-5 to TRBJ1-6, with 7 bases matching TRBD1. The CDR3 runs to 13 residues. The germline V gene encodes CDR1 MNHEY and CDR2 SVGAGI. V trimming: 8 bases; J trimming: 9 bases; junction bases outside the gene matches: 7. This CDR3 is CASRQGGSSPLHF. DNA of the CDR3: TGTGCCAGCCGCCAGGGGGGATCTTCACCCCTCCACTTT.

This clone was recorded a few times. The chain couples TRBV9 to TRBJ1-1; no reliable D call. Trimming shortened V by 3 bases and J by 1 base, and 10 bases separated the two germline ends. The length of the CDR3 is 14 residues. From germline, CDR1 is SGDLS and CDR2 YYNGEE. DNA of the CDR3: TGTGCCAGCAGCGGCCAGGCGAAGAACACTGAAGCTTTCTTT. Translating it yields CASSGQAKNTEAFF.

This clone was seen once. This CDR3 is CASSQVAGGVKETQYF. The CDR3 DNA reads TGTGCCAGCAGCCAAGTAGCGGGGGGGGTAAAAGAGACCCAGTACTTC. The chain employs TRBV7-2 and TRBJ2-5, with 11 bases fitting TRBD2. This CDR3 has 16 residues. Per the germline V gene, CDR1 is SGHTA and CDR2 is FQGNSA. With V trimmed by 5 bases and J by 3 bases, 8 bases remained unmatched.

In its sample, this clone was seen a few times. CDR3 bases: TGTGCCAGCAGTGACCCTCCTTACAATGAGCAGTTCTTC. It encodes CASSDPPYNEQFF. The gene calls are TRBV6-4 and TRBJ2-1; no firm D call. CDR3 length: 13 residues. Germline CDR1 MRHNA, CDR2 SNTAGT. Trimming cost V 2 bases and J 4 bases, with 6 bases left between them.

J is TRBJ1-5 and V is TRBV15, with D maybe TRBD1 (5 bases). This CDR3 has 17 amino acids. Deletions cut 0 bases from V and 8 bases from J, with 20 bases between. CDR1 and CDR2 (germline): LNHNV, YYDKDF (reference sequence). The CDR3 spells CATSRDLPGSGGEPQHF. The CDR3 DNA reads TGTGCCACCAGCAGAGATTTGCCAGGGTCGGGGGGGGAGCCCCAGCATTTT.

This sequence joins TRBV10-2 and TRBJ1-4, with 11 bases aligning to TRBD1. Germline lookup yields CDR1 WSHSY and CDR2 SAAADI. V trimming: 6 bases; J trimming: 7 bases; junction bases outside the gene matches: 4. The CDR3 has 14 amino acids. This CDR3 is CASSSGQGGEKLFF. The CDR3 DNA follows: TGCGCCAGCAGCTCGGGACAGGGGGGTGAAAAACTGTTTTTT.

V and J are TRBV7-8 and TRBJ2-2, with 7 bases aligning to TRBD2. Germline V gene lookup returns CDR1 SGHVS and CDR2 FQNEAQ. Trimming took 5 bases from V and 5 from J; bases not matched to a gene: 14. The CDR3 covers 17 residues. The CDR3 bases are TGTGCCAGCAGCCCCCGTTTGCGCGGGGGACCTACCGGGGAGCTGTTTTTT. Translating gives CASSPRLRGGPTGELFF. Full variable domain (outside the CDR3, taken from reference TRBV7-8 and TRBJ2-2): GAGVSQSPRYKVAKRGQDVALRCDPISGHVSLFWYQQALGQGPEFLTYFQNEAQLDKSGLPSDRFFAERPEGSVSTLKIQRTQQEDSAVYLCASSPRLRGGPTGELFFGEGSRLTVL.

This clone has a handful of counts. The J gene is TRBJ2-1, the V gene TRBV7-9; the D is unclear. CDR1 and CDR2 (germline): SEHNR, FQNEAQ (reference sequence). This CDR3 has 12 residues. V lost 2 bases to trimming and J lost 4 bases, with 3 bases between them. CDR3 protein: CASSLQYNEQFF. The CDR3 region has the DNA TGTGCCAGCAGCTTACAATACAATGAGCAGTTCTTC.

The rearrangement joins TRBV10-1 to TRBJ2-1; D possibly corresponds to TRBD2 (6 bases). The germline V and J ends were trimmed by 6 bases and 2 bases, with 14 bases remaining between them. Germline V gene data show CDR1 as WNHNN and CDR2 as SYGVQD (reference sequence). The CDR3 is made up of 15 amino acids. The CDR3 reads CASRHGSTTYNEQFF. Written as DNA, the CDR3 is TGCGCCAGCAGACACGGGAGTACGACCTACAATGAGCAGTTCTTC.

This chain joins TRBV4-1 and TRBJ1-2; no definite D call. Trimming pared 0 bases from V and 1 base from J, leaving 15 bases between. The CDR3 spans 17 residues. Germline lookup yields CDR1 MGHRA and CDR2 YSYEKL. The DNA of the CDR3 is TGCGCCAGCAGCCAAGATCGGGAAGTAACCAGTAACTATGGCTACACCTTC. The encoded protein is CASSQDREVTSNYGYTF.

The chain links TRBV10-3 to TRBJ2-2; TRBD2 matches 9 bases. Germline V gene data show CDR1 as ENHRY and CDR2 as SYGVKD. V lost 6 bases, J lost 0 bases, and 2 bases stayed unmatched. The CDR3 consists of 15 residues. The CDR3 DNA reads TGTGCCATCAGAGCGGGGGGCGCGAACACCGGGGAGCTGTTTTTT. Protein product: CAIRAGGANTGELFF.

The chain couples TRBV6-6 to TRBJ1-4; weak D call: TRBD1 (5 bases). Trimming took off 2 bases at V and 5 bases at J, with 15 bases between the two ends. Germline V gene data show CDR1 as MNHNY and CDR2 as SVGAGI (reference sequence). This CDR3 spans 16 amino acids. The CDR3 here is CASSYSGGNPNEKLFF. The CDR3 region has the DNA TGTGCCAGCAGTTACAGTGGGGGGAACCCAAATGAAAAACTGTTTTTT.

This chain connects TRBV7-2 to TRBJ2-3; 10 positions agree with TRBD2. J was trimmed by 4 bases and V by 4 bases; bases with no gene match: 2. Germline values: CDR1 SGHTA, CDR2 FQGNSA. This CDR3 spans 14 amino acids. CDR3 bases: TGTGCCAGCAGCTCTAGCGGGGGTCCAGATACGCAGTATTTT. Amino acids: CASSSSGGPDTQYF.

The chain carries TRBV19 and TRBJ1-6; TRBD1 matches at 7 bases. V dropped 3 bases and J dropped 6; count of bases not matched to a gene: 8. The CDR3 is 16 amino acids. Germline V gene data show CDR1 as LNHDA and CDR2 as SQIVND (reference sequence). For the CDR3, the DNA is TGTGCCAGTAGTATTGGTTCCGGGACAGCTAATTCACCCCTCCACTTT. Protein: CASSIGSGTANSPLHF. Variable domain in full (rest from reference TRBV19 and TRBJ1-6): DGGITQSPKYLFRKEGQNVTLSCEQNLNHDAMYWYRQDPGQGLRLIYYSQIVNDFQKGDIAEGYSVSREKKESFPLTVTSAQKNPTAFYLCASSIGSGTANSPLHFGNGTRLTVT.

The gene calls are TRBV5-1 and TRBJ1-6, with 8 bases fitting TRBD1. V was pared by 4 bases and J by 5 bases, with 5 bases of the junction left unmatched. There are 15 residues in the CDR3. Germline CDR1 reads SGHRS; CDR2 reads YFSETQ. The CDR3, as DNA: TGCGCCAGCAGCATCTTGGGACAGGATAATTCACCCCTCCACTTT. Translation: CASSILGQDNSPLHF.

The chain recombines TRBV6-5 with TRBJ2-1; tentative D call: TRBD2 (6 bases). In germline, CDR1 is MNHEY, CDR2 SVGAGI. The CDR3 covers 16 residues. The V end was cut by 0 bases, the J end by 9 bases, with 18 bases between. CDR3 region: CASSYSRRRGGFEQFF. The CDR3 region has the DNA TGTGCCAGCAGTTACTCGCGGCGGCGGGGCGGGTTTGAGCAGTTCTTC.